In its sample, the clone carrying this T cell receptor beta chain was seen once. Its antigen is not identified. This specimen belongs to a study of OX40 agonist ivuxolimab in advanced cancers. Overall study: Patients were dosed with the agonistic anti-OX40 (CD134) antibody ivuxolimab. Overall study results and limits: Doses of 0.1 to 3.0 mg/kg were accompanied by clonal expansion of CD4+ and CD8+ blood T cells by week 6.

Profiling relied on immunoSEQ multiplex PCR, and the TCRdb table lists in-frame clones only, not all of them. The table lists over 95,000 clones, roughly 91% of them singletons, with 0.25% to 0.35% in the top ten. Samples were taken at baseline and on day 1 of cycles 4 and 7. V gave up 7 bases and J gave up 1 base, with 7 bases separating them. This CDR3 has 13 amino acids. The germline gives CDR1 MNHEY, CDR2 SVGAGI. The source of this sequence is an adult with an advanced solid tumor such as melanoma, head and neck, liver or kidney cancer. The specimen was CD4+ or CD8+ T cells sorted from blood, collected in a trial of the OX40 agonist ivuxolimab. The chain recombines TRBV6-5 with TRBJ2-2; D gene uncertain. CDR3 in amino acids: CASTLVNTGELFF. Written as DNA, the CDR3 is TGTGCCAGCACGCTGGTGAACACCGGGGAGCTGTTTTTT.